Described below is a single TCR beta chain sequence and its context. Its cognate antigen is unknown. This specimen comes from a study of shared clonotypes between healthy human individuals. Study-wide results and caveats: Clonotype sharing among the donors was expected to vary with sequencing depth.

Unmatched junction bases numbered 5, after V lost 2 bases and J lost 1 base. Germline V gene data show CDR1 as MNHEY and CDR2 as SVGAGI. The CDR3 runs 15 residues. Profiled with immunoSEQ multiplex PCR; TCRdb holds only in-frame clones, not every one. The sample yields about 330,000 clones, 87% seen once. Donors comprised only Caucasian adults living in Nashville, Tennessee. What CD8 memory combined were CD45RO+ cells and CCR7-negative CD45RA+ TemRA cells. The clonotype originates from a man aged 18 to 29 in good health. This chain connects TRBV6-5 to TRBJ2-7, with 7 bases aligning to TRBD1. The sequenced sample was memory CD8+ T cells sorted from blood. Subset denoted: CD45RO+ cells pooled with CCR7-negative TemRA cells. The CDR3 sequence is CASSYLQGKSYEQYF. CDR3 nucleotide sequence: TGTGCCAGCAGTTACCTACAGGGGAAATCCTACGAGCAGTACTTC.